These 19 T cell receptor beta chains were sequenced from one sample in a study of OX40 agonist ivuxolimab in advanced cancers. Sequencing was performed with immunoSEQ multiplex PCR; in TCRdb, only in-frame clones are kept and a portion is missing. The sample lists 70,000 to 95,000 clones, approximately 95% occurring once. Source: CD4+ or CD8+ T cells sorted from blood, taken in a trial of the OX40 agonist ivuxolimab. Receptors originate from an adult with an advanced solid tumor such as melanoma, head and neck, liver or kidney cancer.

The CDR3 reads CASSETGVVHEQFF. In DNA form, the CDR3 reads TGTGCCAGTAGTGAGACAGGGGTGGTACATGAGCAGTTCTTC. V usage is TRBV19 and J usage is TRBJ2-1; TRBD1 matches 8 bases. Germline CDR1 is LNHDA and CDR2 is SQIVND (reference sequence). This CDR3 is built from 14 residues. J lost 8 bases, V lost 5 bases, and 8 bases had no gene match.

This clone was counted a few times. The chain has TRBV5-6 and TRBJ2-7; 9 nucleotides align to TRBD1. This CDR3 comprises 13 residues. Unmatched junction bases numbered 5, after V lost 4 bases and J lost 6 bases. Germline CDR1 is SGHDT and CDR2 is YYEEEE. In DNA, the CDR3 is TGTGCCAGCAGCCGAGGGACAGGGACCGAGCAGTACTTC. It codes for CASSRGTGTEQYF.

V and J are TRBV7-9 and TRBJ1-1; weak D call: TRBD1 (5 bases). The germline CDR1 and CDR2 sequences are SEHNR and FQNEAQ (reference sequence). There are 19 residues in the CDR3. The V and J ends lost 3 bases and 4 bases respectively, with 27 bases between them. This chain's CDR3 is CASSFTLGAGLAFSTEAFF. In DNA form, the CDR3 reads TGTGCCAGCAGCTTCACTTTGGGTGCAGGGTTGGCCTTCAGCACTGAAGCTTTCTTT.

This sequence joins TRBV30 and TRBJ2-7; TRBD2 matches 9 bases. V lost 3 bases, J lost 3 bases, and 6 bases stayed unmatched. The CDR3 runs to 14 residues. Germline V gene data show CDR1 as GTSNPN and CDR2 as SVGIG (reference sequence). The CDR3 bases are TGTGCCTGGAGCCCCGGGACTAGCTTCTACGAGCAGTACTTC. Translating it yields CAWSPGTSFYEQYF.

The chain joins TRBV6-6 to TRBJ2-5; no reliable D call. V lost 0 bases, J lost 2 bases, and 10 bases lay in between. This CDR3 has 15 residues. Germline CDR1 and CDR2: MNHNY and SVGAGI (reference sequence). As DNA, the CDR3 is TGTGCCAGCAGTTACTCTCTTGCGACTCAAGAGACCCAGTACTTC. This sequence encodes CASSYSLATQETQYF.

This clone was observed a single time. The chain has TRBV27 and TRBJ2-7; TRBD2 agrees at 8 bases. Germline values: CDR1 MNHEY, CDR2 SMNVEV (reference sequence). J lost 2 bases, V lost 0 bases, and 12 bases had no gene match. CDR3 length: 18 residues. CDR3 protein: CASSLSPSTSGSTYEQYF. In nucleotides, the CDR3 is TGTGCCAGCAGTTTATCCCCTTCTACTAGCGGCTCAACCTACGAGCAGTACTTC.

The V call is TRBV27, the J call TRBJ2-7; D is undetermined. Germline CDR1 reads MNHEY; CDR2 reads SMNVEV (reference sequence). The ends were cut back, 5 bases at V and 5 bases at J, with 16 bases in the middle. This CDR3 spans 14 amino acids. CDR3 nucleotides: TGTGCCAGCAGTCCAAGCTTGACGCGCCACGAGCAGTACTTC. As protein: CASSPSLTRHEQYF.

This chain uses TRBV18 with TRBJ2-1; 11 bases line up with TRBD1. V lost 6 bases and J lost 6; bases outside the gene matches: 7. The CDR3 is made up of 15 amino acids. Germline values: CDR1 KGHSH, CDR2 LQKENI. CDR3 DNA sequence: TGTGCCAGCTCGCCCACCGGGACAGGGGGCAATGAGCAGTTCTTC. Its protein is CASSPTGTGGNEQFF. Complete variable domain (other parts from reference TRBV18 and TRBJ2-1): NAGVMQNPRHLVRRRGQEARLRCSPMKGHSHVYWYRQLPEEGLKFMVYLQKENIIDESGMPKERFSAEFPKEGPSILRIQQVVRGDSAAYFCASSPTGTGGNEQFFGPGTRLTVL.

The chain links TRBV11-3 to TRBJ2-7; weak D call: TRBD1 (6 bases). Trimming shortened V by 5 bases and J by 0 bases, and 14 bases separated the two germline ends. This CDR3 spans 15 amino acids. Germline CDR1 reads SGHNT; CDR2 reads YENEEA. The CDR3 here is CASSPSGGSSYEQYF. For the CDR3, the DNA is TGTGCCAGCAGCCCTAGTGGGGGCAGCTCCTACGAGCAGTACTTC.

The chain has TRBV7-3 and TRBJ1-1; D not resolved. The V gene lost 1 base and the J gene lost 1 base, with 10 bases spanning the gap. This CDR3 region has 15 residues. CDR1 and CDR2 (germline): SGHTA, FQGTGA. Here the CDR3 DNA reads TGTGCCAGCAGCTTAATGGGCCAGTCGAACACTGAAGCTTTCTTT. Protein: CASSLMGQSNTEAFF.

The J gene is TRBJ2-3, the V gene TRBV18, with 11 positions matching TRBD1. Trimming removed 3 bases from V and 0 bases from J; junction bases left unmatched: 8. The CDR3 length is 18 residues. The germline gives CDR1 KGHSH, CDR2 LQKENI. CDR3 in DNA: TGTGCCAGCTCACCTGGGACAGGGGGTTCCCTAAGCACAGATACGCAGTATTTT. Amino acids: CASSPGTGGSLSTDTQYF.

This clone was detected only a few times. V gene TRBV9 combines with J gene TRBJ1-1; 9 bases line up with TRBD1. Germline assignment: CDR1 SGDLS and CDR2 YYNGEE. The junction had 3 bases not matched to a gene; V was cut back by 4 bases and J by 8 bases. CDR3 length: 12 residues. The CDR3 sequence: CASSQDRGEAFF. The CDR3 DNA reads TGTGCCAGCAGCCAGGACAGGGGCGAAGCTTTCTTT.

The chain's CDR3 is CASRPTGSYEQYF. CDR3 bases: TGTGCCAGCAGACCGACAGGGTCCTACGAGCAGTACTTC. This rearrangement joins TRBV27 to TRBJ2-7, with TRBD1 identical over 7 bases. Trimming took 6 bases from V and 1 from J; bases not matched to a gene: 3. Germline loops: CDR1 MNHEY, CDR2 SMNVEV (reference sequence). This CDR3 contains 13 residues.

The chain joins TRBV16 to TRBJ2-3, with no clear D. CDR1 and CDR2 from the germline V gene are KGHSY and FQNENV. The CDR3 contains 13 residues. V dropped 0 bases and J dropped 6 bases, with 7 bases sitting between them. This CDR3 reads CASSQSFRDTQYF. The DNA of the CDR3 is TGTGCCAGCAGCCAATCGTTCCGGGATACGCAGTATTTT.

The rearrangement uses TRBV5-4 and TRBJ2-7; D possibly corresponds to TRBD1 (5 bases). CDR1 and CDR2 from the germline V gene are SGHNT and YYREEE (reference sequence). V shed 3 bases and J shed 0 bases, with 10 bases lying between them. The CDR3 totals 14 residues. The CDR3 DNA reads TGTGCCAGCAGCTCGGACAAGAGCTCCTACGAGCAGTACTTC. This sequence encodes CASSSDKSSYEQYF.

The chain recombines TRBV29-1 with TRBJ2-7; perhaps TRBD2 as D (5 bases). Germline assignment: CDR1 SQVTM and CDR2 ANQGSEA. V shed 4 bases and J shed 6 bases, with 13 bases lying between them. This CDR3 comprises 12 residues. This chain's CDR3 is CSVVHSGVEQYF. The CDR3 DNA reads TGCAGCGTTGTCCACTCCGGGGTCGAGCAGTACTTC.

This chain joins TRBV27 and TRBJ2-1; D remains unclear. The CDR3 has 13 amino acids. Trimming left V 6 bases short and J 4 bases short, with 10 bases between. Germline V gene lookup returns CDR1 MNHEY and CDR2 SMNVEV (reference sequence). The CDR3 DNA sequence: TGTGCCAGCAGGCCGGGCCTATACAATGAGCAGTTCTTC. Encoded protein: CASRPGLYNEQFF.

This sequence joins TRBV6-5 and TRBJ1-1; D might be TRBD1 (6 bases). CDR1 MNHEY and CDR2 SVGAGI come from the germline V gene. The CDR3 is 15 amino acids. Trimming removed 0 bases from V and 7 bases from J, with 15 bases in between. CDR3 in amino acids: CASSYSPRGGLEAFF. DNA for the CDR3: TGTGCCAGCAGTTACTCCCCCCGGGGGGGGCTTGAAGCTTTCTTT.

V gene TRBV7-9 combines with J gene TRBJ1-2, with D maybe TRBD1 (5 bases). CDR3 length: 13 residues. V was cut by 11 bases and J by 8 bases, with 21 bases left in between. CDR1 is SEHNR, CDR2 FQNEAQ, per germline (reference sequence). CDR3 in amino acids: CAGDRDGGRGYTF. The CDR3 nucleotides are TGTGCCGGAGACCGGGACGGCGGTCGGGGCTACACCTTC.